This T cell receptor beta chain was observed in a study of T cell repertoires in cytomegalovirus infection. Study information: Signatures in public TCR beta sequences pointed to both CMV infection and matching HLA type.

CDR1 is MNHEY and CDR2 is SMNVEV in the germline V gene (reference sequence). This CDR3 is 15 amino acids long. Study-level findings and limits: Summed frequency of public TCR beta families distinguished CMV carriers with the relevant HLA. It was HLA-C-restricted CMV-specific TCR beta clonotypes that dominated the response ex vivo.

With regard to this clonotype: Its antigen is as yet unknown.

TCRdb recomputed calls from the reads with MiXCR, one row per CDR3 protein. The table includes 650,000 to 900,000 distinct CDR3 sequences, about 30% detected once. The receptor was isolated from a human donor in good health (CMV status not recorded). Some clones in this sample may be carry-over from other donors' samples. Sequences were derived from cultured CD8+ T cells from PBMCs, sampled from culture after CMV antigen stimulation. The V gene is TRBV27, the J gene TRBJ1-6; D might be TRBD1 (6 bases). CDR3 sequence reads: CEGGDRKGKNSPLHF. In nucleotides, the CDR3 is TGTGAAGGGGGGGATCGGAAAGGAAAGAATTCACCCCTCCACTTT.